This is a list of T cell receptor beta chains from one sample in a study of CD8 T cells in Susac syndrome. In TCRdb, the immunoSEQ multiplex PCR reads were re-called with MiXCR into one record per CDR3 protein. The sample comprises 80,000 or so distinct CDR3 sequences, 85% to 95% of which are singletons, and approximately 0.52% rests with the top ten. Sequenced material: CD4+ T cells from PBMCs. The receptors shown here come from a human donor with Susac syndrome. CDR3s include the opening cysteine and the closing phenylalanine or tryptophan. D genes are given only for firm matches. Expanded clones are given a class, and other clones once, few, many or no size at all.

CDR3aa: CASSFAGTGNTIYF; j_gene: TRBJ1-3; v_gene: TRBV7-2; d_gene: NA; abundance: NA
CDR3aa: CASSQGFITQYF; j_gene: TRBJ2-3; v_gene: TRBV14; d_gene: NA; abundance: NA
CDR3aa: CSARWTSAYEQYF; j_gene: TRBJ2-7; v_gene: TRBV20-1; d_gene: TRBD2; abundance: NA
CDR3aa: CASRNWGRDYEQYF; j_gene: TRBJ2-7; v_gene: TRBV28; d_gene: NA; abundance: NA
CDR3aa: CASSYSGGTYNEQFF; j_gene: TRBJ2-1; v_gene: TRBV6-2/TRBV6-3; d_gene: NA; abundance: NA
CDR3aa: CASSQDPAGSPSGHEQFF; j_gene: TRBJ2-1; v_gene: TRBV4-3; d_gene: NA; abundance: once
CDR3aa: CASSQEPGKETQYF; j_gene: TRBJ2-5; v_gene: TRBV4-1; d_gene: NA; abundance: NA
CDR3aa: CSARNLPHRETQYF; j_gene: TRBJ2-5; v_gene: TRBV20-1; d_gene: NA; abundance: NA
CDR3aa: CSARDFGGMGKETQYF; j_gene: TRBJ2-5; v_gene: TRBV20-1; d_gene: NA; abundance: NA
CDR3aa: CASRLNTGAQETQYF; j_gene: TRBJ2-5; v_gene: TRBV12-3/TRBV12-4; d_gene: TRBD1; abundance: NA
CDR3aa: CASTPSRELFF; j_gene: TRBJ2-2; v_gene: TRBV2; d_gene: NA; abundance: NA
CDR3aa: CSARGTQNQPQHF; j_gene: TRBJ1-5; v_gene: TRBV20-1; d_gene: NA; abundance: NA
CDR3aa: CASRRVNNEKLFF; j_gene: TRBJ1-4; v_gene: TRBV6-2/TRBV6-3; d_gene: NA; abundance: NA
CDR3aa: CASSPQIADNEQFF; j_gene: TRBJ2-1; v_gene: TRBV4-1; d_gene: NA; abundance: NA
CDR3aa: CSVIPGQGGNQPQHF; j_gene: TRBJ1-5; v_gene: TRBV20-1; d_gene: TRBD1; abundance: NA
CDR3aa: CATQVTDTQYF; j_gene: TRBJ2-3; v_gene: TRBV18; d_gene: NA; abundance: NA
CDR3aa: CASRPNPGQASEQYF; j_gene: TRBJ2-7; v_gene: TRBV5-1; d_gene: TRBD1; abundance: once
CDR3aa: CATSRDPGLLYEQYF; j_gene: TRBJ2-7; v_gene: TRBV15; d_gene: NA; abundance: NA
CDR3aa: CASSFTAFNQPQHF; j_gene: TRBJ1-5; v_gene: TRBV6-5; d_gene: NA; abundance: NA
CDR3aa: CSAVDPPYEQYF; j_gene: TRBJ2-7; v_gene: TRBV29-1; d_gene: NA; abundance: few
CDR3aa: CASSQHDRATPTEAFF; j_gene: TRBJ1-1; v_gene: TRBV4-2; d_gene: TRBD1; abundance: NA
CDR3aa: CASSLVDRVYQYF; j_gene: TRBJ2-4; v_gene: TRBV28; d_gene: TRBD1; abundance: NA
CDR3aa: CASSYSSGILNSPLHF; j_gene: TRBJ1-6; v_gene: TRBV11-2; d_gene: NA; abundance: NA
CDR3aa: CASTEGDGYTF; j_gene: TRBJ1-2; v_gene: TRBV18; d_gene: NA; abundance: NA
CDR3aa: CASTDWSGNYGYTF; j_gene: TRBJ1-2; v_gene: TRBV19; d_gene: NA; abundance: NA
CDR3aa: CASTPDLSYGYTF; j_gene: TRBJ1-2; v_gene: TRBV6-6; d_gene: NA; abundance: NA
CDR3aa: CASRVSLEAYNEQFF; j_gene: TRBJ2-1; v_gene: TRBV6-5; d_gene: NA; abundance: NA
CDR3aa: CATSDMASGRVRNEQFF; j_gene: TRBJ2-1; v_gene: TRBV24-1; d_gene: TRBD2; abundance: NA
CDR3aa: CSARRSEGTSGGASQFF; j_gene: TRBJ2-1; v_gene: TRBV20-1; d_gene: TRBD2; abundance: NA
CDR3aa: CASSPSGQGSYSNQPQHF; j_gene: TRBJ1-5; v_gene: TRBV6-5; d_gene: TRBD1; abundance: NA
CDR3aa: CASSQVGGPLREQYF; j_gene: TRBJ2-7; v_gene: TRBV4-2; d_gene: TRBD2; abundance: once
CDR3aa: CASSFGGAETQYF; j_gene: TRBJ2-5; v_gene: TRBV5-1; d_gene: NA; abundance: NA
CDR3aa: CASSFSGTVYSNQPQHF; j_gene: TRBJ1-5; v_gene: TRBV7-2; d_gene: NA; abundance: NA
CDR3aa: CASSEADRNTEAFF; j_gene: TRBJ1-1; v_gene: TRBV25-1; d_gene: NA; abundance: NA
CDR3aa: CASSRQGALGNTIYF; j_gene: TRBJ1-3; v_gene: TRBV3-1; d_gene: TRBD1; abundance: NA
CDR3aa: CASRHDRGGNQPQHF; j_gene: TRBJ1-5; v_gene: TRBV6-5; d_gene: TRBD1; abundance: NA
CDR3aa: CASSLGASTYEQYF; j_gene: TRBJ2-7; v_gene: TRBV7-8; d_gene: NA; abundance: few
CDR3aa: CASRGTSGRNTYNEQFF; j_gene: TRBJ2-1; v_gene: TRBV2; d_gene: TRBD2; abundance: NA
CDR3aa: CASSPPGLANTGELFF; j_gene: TRBJ2-2; v_gene: TRBV5-1; d_gene: NA; abundance: NA
CDR3aa: CASSDARQGLLAKNIQYF; j_gene: TRBJ2-4; v_gene: TRBV12-3/TRBV12-4; d_gene: TRBD1; abundance: NA
CDR3aa: CASSPPAGGIQETQYF; j_gene: TRBJ2-5; v_gene: TRBV18; d_gene: TRBD2; abundance: NA
CDR3aa: CASSLSSRATGTQYF; j_gene: TRBJ2-5; v_gene: TRBV28; d_gene: NA; abundance: NA
CDR3aa: CSARRPGQGSIF; j_gene: TRBJ2-7; v_gene: TRBV20-1; d_gene: TRBD1; abundance: NA
CDR3aa: CASSVFLAETSGELFF; j_gene: TRBJ2-2; v_gene: TRBV9; d_gene: TRBD2; abundance: NA
CDR3aa: CSASKAGGYNEQIF; j_gene: TRBJ2-1; v_gene: TRBV20-1; d_gene: TRBD2; abundance: NA
CDR3aa: CASSRTSGGRSEQFF; j_gene: TRBJ2-1; v_gene: TRBV12-3/TRBV12-4; d_gene: TRBD2; abundance: NA
CDR3aa: CAFRWDPNQPQHF; j_gene: TRBJ1-5; v_gene: TRBV30; d_gene: NA; abundance: NA
CDR3aa: CASSLAGQNTEAFF; j_gene: TRBJ1-1; v_gene: TRBV7-6; d_gene: NA; abundance: once
CDR3aa: CASSLGAGSQPQHF; j_gene: TRBJ1-5; v_gene: TRBV7-9; d_gene: NA; abundance: NA
CDR3aa: CSADRGLNSPLHF; j_gene: TRBJ1-6; v_gene: TRBV20-1; d_gene: NA; abundance: NA
CDR3aa: CASSQVLQLAGYETQYF; j_gene: TRBJ2-5; v_gene: TRBV3-1; d_gene: TRBD2; abundance: NA
CDR3aa: CSVQTQQGLDEQFF; j_gene: TRBJ2-1; v_gene: TRBV29-1; d_gene: NA; abundance: NA
CDR3aa: CASSPSGPREQYF; j_gene: TRBJ2-7; v_gene: TRBV18; d_gene: NA; abundance: NA